One T cell receptor beta chain is described in this entry. In the source study's methods: Counts of nucleated cells, estimated from reference gene primer amplification, were obtained. The assay was immunoSEQ multiplex PCR, and TCRdb's table has in-frame clones only and misses some. V, J and clone size reflect that table, while D and trimming were determined from the DNA. The sample shows some 100,000 clones, around 90% of them seen only once. The data originate from a study of blood T cell repertoires in COVID-19. Study details: The study drew acute and convalescent COVID-19 samples from the United States, Italy and Spain. Sources were T cells, B-cell-depleted T cells, or PBMCs; the material itself was cDNA or gDNA.

V gave up 0 bases and J gave up 6 bases, with 15 bases separating them. The germline CDR1 and CDR2 sequences are MNHEY and SVGAGI. This CDR3 has 15 residues. This chain uses TRBV6-5 with TRBJ2-7, with TRBD2 as a possible D gene (5 bases). The sequence came from a human donor with active COVID-19. The donor label of this sample is uncertain. The sequencing sample was made of peripheral blood. This CDR3 is CASSYSGLSEGEQYF. CDR3 DNA: TGTGCCAGCAGTTACTCGGGCCTGTCTGAGGGCGAGCAGTACTTC.